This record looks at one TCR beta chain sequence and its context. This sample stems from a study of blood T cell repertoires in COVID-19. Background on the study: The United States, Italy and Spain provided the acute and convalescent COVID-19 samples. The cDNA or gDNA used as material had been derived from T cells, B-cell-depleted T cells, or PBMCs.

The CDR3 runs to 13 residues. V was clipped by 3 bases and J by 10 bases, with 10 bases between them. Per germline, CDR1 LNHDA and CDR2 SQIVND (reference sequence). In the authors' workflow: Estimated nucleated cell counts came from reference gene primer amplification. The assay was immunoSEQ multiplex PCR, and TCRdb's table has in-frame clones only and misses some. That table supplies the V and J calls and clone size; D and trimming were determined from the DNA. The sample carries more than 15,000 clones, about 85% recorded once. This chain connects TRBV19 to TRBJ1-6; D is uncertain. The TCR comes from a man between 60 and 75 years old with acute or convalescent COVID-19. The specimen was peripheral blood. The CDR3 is CASSISDRSPLHF. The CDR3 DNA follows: TGTGCCAGTAGTATCAGCGATCGGTCACCCCTCCACTTT. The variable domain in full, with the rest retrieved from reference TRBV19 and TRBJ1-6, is DGGITQSPKYLFRKEGQNVTLSCEQNLNHDAMYWYRQDPGQGLRLIYYSQIVNDFQKGDIAEGYSVSREKKESFPLTVTSAQKNPTAFYLCASSISDRSPLHFGNGTRLTVT.